This T cell receptor (beta chain) was captured by sequencing in a study of control samples from healthy donors and cancer patients. Method: immunoSEQ multiplex PCR; TCRdb's copy keeps in-frame clones and lacks some. The repertoire includes about 140,000 clones, 94% of them detected once, and about an eighth sits in the top ten. Germline-derived CDR1 and CDR2 are ENHRY and SYGVKD. CDR3 length equals 13 residues. The V end lost 0 bases, the J end lost 7 bases, and 7 bases lay between the germline ends. The sequenced sample was blood. This TCR was sampled from a man between 40 and 49 years old in good health. The rearrangement links TRBV10-3 to TRBJ2-1, with unresolved D. CDR3 nucleotides: TGTGCCATCAGTGAGTCTGACACGAATGAGCAGTTCTTC. Translating it yields CAISESDTNEQFF.